Listed below are T cell receptor beta chains from one sample, sequenced in a study of T cell repertoires in cytomegalovirus infection. The antigens for these receptors are not known. TCRdb redid the calling of the reads with MiXCR, one entry per CDR3 protein. This sample carries about 830,000 distinct CDR3 sequences, approximately 32% of them seen once, and the ten largest clones take roughly 12%. Here the sequenced sample was cultured CD8+ T cells from PBMCs, taken from culture after CMV antigen stimulation. The receptors were gathered from a human donor in good health (CMV status not recorded). Some clones in this sample may be carry-over from other donors' samples. Both conserved end residues are part of each CDR3. Fields, in order: J gene, clone size, D gene, V gene, CDR3 protein, CDR3 DNA. A D gene is named only where the DNA matches it firmly. Size tells how often a clone was seen (once, few, many) or the class of an expanded clone, and some rows leave it out.

TRBJ2-2	few	TRBD2	TRBV20-1	CSASGLAKGELFF	TGCAGTGCCTCGGGACTAGCGAAGGGGGAGCTGTTTTTT
TRBJ2-1	few	TRBD1	TRBV6-5	CASSYHLGQRYNEQFF	TGTGCCAGCAGTTACCATCTGGGACAGCGATACAATGAGCAGTTCTTC
TRBJ2-1	many	TRBD2	TRBV7-9	CASSPRTRSGAYNEQFF	TGTGCCAGCAGCCCCCGCACGAGGAGCGGGGCGTACAATGAGCAGTTCTTC
TRBJ1-1	few	TRBD1	TRBV12-3/TRBV12-4	CASSFGQGFEAFF	TGTGCCAGCAGTTTCGGACAGGGCTTTGAAGCTTTCTTT
TRBJ1-2	.	TRBD1	TRBV10-3	CAITETDRGRPYGYTF	TGTGCCATCACTGAAACGGACAGGGGGCGCCCCTATGGCTACACCTTC
TRBJ1-1	.	.	TRBV2	CASSEDKGVFTEAFF	TGTGCCAGCAGTGAAGATAAGGGGGTTTTCACTGAAGCTTTCTTT
TRBJ2-1	.	TRBD1	TRBV2	CASSVEDRGLGNEQFF	TGTGCCAGCAGTGTGGAGGACAGGGGGTTAGGGAATGAGCAGTTCTTC
TRBJ2-5	.	.	TRBV28	CASTPGAILQETQYF	TGTGCCAGCACCCCCGGGGCGATTCTCCAAGAGACCCAGTACTTC
TRBJ2-1	few	.	TRBV19	CASRRGSGPYNEQFF	TGTGCCAGTAGAAGAGGGTCAGGCCCCTACAATGAGCAGTTCTTC
TRBJ1-2	few	.	TRBV29-1	CSVWGEGFYGYTF	TGCAGCGTCTGGGGAGAGGGGTTCTATGGCTACACCTTC
TRBJ2-5	.	.	TRBV28	CASNQGRLQETQYF	TGTGCCAGCAATCAGGGGCGCCTTCAAGAGACCCAGTACTTC
TRBJ2-1	.	TRBD2	TRBV19	CASNLLAGGPNEQFF	TGTGCCAGTAACCTGCTAGCGGGGGGGCCCAATGAGCAGTTCTTC
TRBJ1-1	many	.	TRBV6-1	CASSDFIGNTEAFF	TGTGCCAGCAGTGATTTCATTGGAAACACTGAAGCTTTCTTT
TRBJ2-1	.	.	TRBV9	CASSARTEQFF	TGTGCCAGCAGCGCAAGAACAGAGCAGTTCTTC
TRBJ1-4	many	.	TRBV7-9	CASSFTGGKGEKLFF	TGTGCCAGCAGCTTTACTGGGGGAAAGGGTGAAAAACTGTTTTTT
TRBJ2-2	.	TRBD2	TRBV20-1	CSAPGLASGAGELFF	TGCAGTGCTCCCGGACTAGCATCGGGCGCCGGGGAGCTGTTTTTT
TRBJ2-1	many	.	TRBV6-5	CASTASIMEDEQFF	TGTGCCAGCACCGCGAGTATAATGGAGGATGAGCAGTTCTTC
TRBJ1-5	.	.	TRBV7-9	CASSRGATGGSQPQHF	TGTGCCAGCAGCCGGGGGGCCACAGGTGGAAGTCAGCCCCAGCATTTT
TRBJ2-7	.	TRBD2	TRBV13	CASSLVKGGEAYEQYF	TGTGCCAGCAGCTTAGTAAAGGGAGGGGAGGCCTACGAGCAGTACTTC
TRBJ2-1	.	.	TRBV28	CAASWAGYEQFF	TGTGCCGCCAGTTGGGCAGGGTATGAGCAGTTCTTC
TRBJ1-6	few	.	TRBV5-4	CASSLGPTGSPLHF	TGTGCCAGCAGCCTGGGACCAACGGGTTCACCCCTCCACTTT
TRBJ2-1	.	TRBD2	TRBV4-3	CASSQAEVAGVDDEQFF	TGCGCCAGCAGCCAAGCGGAAGTAGCGGGGGTCGACGATGAGCAGTTCTTC
TRBJ1-1	few	.	TRBV7-9	CASSYLRENTEAFF	TGTGCCAGCAGCTACCTCAGAGAGAACACTGAAGCTTTCTTT
TRBJ1-5	.	.	TRBV7-9	CASSLAQSGYSNQPQHF	TGTGCCAGCAGCTTAGCGCAATCGGGGTATAGCAATCAGCCCCAGCATTTT
TRBJ1-1	.	TRBD1	TRBV20-1	CSARGIPGTDF	TGCAGTGCTAGAGGGATTCCCGGGACAGACTTT
TRBJ2-3	few	.	TRBV7-9	CASSLGWQGSFTDTQYF	TGTGCCAGCAGCTTAGGTTGGCAGGGGTCTTTCACAGATACGCAGTATTTT
TRBJ2-5	many	TRBD1	TRBV27	CASSPGGQETQYF	TGTGCCAGCAGCCCAGGGGGCCAAGAGACCCAGTACTTC
TRBJ1-1	.	.	TRBV5-8	CASSWGRGAFF	TGTGCCAGCAGCTGGGGGAGAGGCGCTTTCTTT
TRBJ2-1	many	TRBD1	TRBV11-1	CASSLPGQGTYNEQFF	TGTGCCAGCAGTCTGCCGGGACAGGGGACTTACAATGAGCAGTTCTTC
TRBJ2-1	few	.	TRBV4-1	CASSDGGGNEQFF	TGCGCCAGCAGCGATGGAGGGGGCAATGAGCAGTTCTTC
TRBJ2-1	.	TRBD2	TRBV4-1	CASSQEERGGRGEQFF	TGCGCCAGCAGCCAAGAAGAACGGGGGGGCCGCGGTGAGCAGTTCTTC
TRBJ1-6	.	.	TRBV25-1	CASSELVRDNSPLHF	TGTGCCAGCAGTGAATTGGTCAGGGACAATTCACCCCTCCACTTT